This T cell receptor (beta chain) was captured in a study of beta chain features in type 1 diabetes. Overall study results and limits: Sampled from patients, naive, central memory and Treg TCRB repertoires appeared more similar than those sampled from healthy donors. PCR may have favored shorter templates equally in patients and controls. Significant though moderate, a shortening of TCRB CDR3s appeared in all four CD4+ subsets of Type 1 diabetes patients.

Between the trimmed V and J ends, which lost 6 bases and 4 bases, there was a span of 16 bases. Germline loops: CDR1 MNHNY, CDR2 SVGAGI (reference sequence). The CDR3 extends over 15 amino acids. This clone showed up just a few times. Its antigen is unidentified. Expressed TCRB transcripts were sequenced after all isolated RNA was converted to cDNA. Roughly 3.5 million reads per sample on average were obtained from naive, central memory and regulatory T cell samples. Produced via immunoSEQ multiplex PCR; TCRdb's table is partial and in-frame only. This sample has roughly 220,000 clones, with around 16% found just once.

Sequenced material: naive CD4+ T cells from blood. J is TRBJ2-1 and V is TRBV6-6; unclear D gene. The source of this sequence is a man aged 30 to 45 with type 1 diabetes. In DNA, the CDR3 is TGTGCCAGCAGCCGATCGGCAGGCGTTTACAATGAGCAGTTCTTC. Translation gives CASSRSAGVYNEQFF.